This TCR beta chain was identified in a study of shared clonotypes between healthy human individuals (dated by TCRdb to about 2020). A note on the overall study: The cohort comprised two women and a few men aged 18 to 49 years. For each donor, three plates each were used for CD4 naive and CD4 memory, two plates were used for CD8 naive, and one plate was used for CD8 memory. Different laboratories and diverse techniques were used to prepare libraries and sequence TCR repertoires, to increase sequencing depth and limit assay-specific biases. Per donor, leukapheresis produced somewhere between about 0.85 and 9.5 billion PBMCs. The study deeply sequenced blood TCR repertoires of about 5 healthy adults to estimate repertoire size and the extent of clonotype sharing between individuals. General study outcomes and caveats: The genetic and exposure-history diversity represented was limited by the small number of donors. Compared with non-shared clonotypes, clonotypes shared by all four sorted-subset donors had higher generation probabilities. Approximately 5% of naive CD4, 3% to 3.5% of naive CD8, 2.3% of memory CD4, and 0.4% of memory CD8 clonotypes were shared across several donors. Estimated clonotype richness was generally larger for naive than for memory subsets. Rarefaction of sorted-subset datasets indicated incomplete sequencing despite the large sequencing depth. Only blood was sampled, and tissue TCR repertoires likely differ from those in blood. Pairwise subsampling indicated that sequencing depth was expected to affect the degree of clonotype sharing among donors.

On this clone: Its antigen remains unidentified. Base-call qualities are not available, and no considerably larger clone is one nucleotide away.

TCR CDR3 regions were amplified from genomic DNA by multiplex PCR using the deep immunoSEQ assay. Extracted genomic DNA from each cell subset was spread evenly across all wells of several immunoSEQ 96-well plates, with each plate serving as a replicate. For sorted subsets, around 0.2 ug genomic DNA, equal to about 30,000 T cell genomes, was loaded into each replicate PCR. The purified libraries were quantified using a Qubit 3.0 fluorometer, sized with a Bioanalyzer 2100, and then quantified again using the KAPA Library Quantification kit. A separate single-read 150-cycle Illumina NextSeq 550 flow cell was used to sequence each immunoSEQ 96-well plate. In the original analysis: Because the immunoSEQ output included only junctional sequences and no quality scores, the filtering could not be the same as the filtering used for full-length reads. Sequences were annotated with PyIR, a Python wrapper for IgBLAST v1.9, using IMGT germline references to assign V/J genes and CDR3. Reads were removed for weak V/J assignments (E-value above 1e-6), missing CDR3, stop codons, out-of-frame junctions, or ambiguous translated residues. V3J clonotypes were defined as sequences sharing an identical inferred V gene, J gene, and CDR3 amino acid sequence. Percentage overlap between repertoires was computed as shared unique clonotypes divided by the size of the smaller repertoire. Three approaches were used to assess repertoire richness: RTK rarefaction, the Chao1 estimator, and Recon v2.1 estimates of unobserved clonotypes. For all TCRbeta clonotypes obtained by the gDNA method from several donors, generation probabilities were computed with OLGA. Entries here come from immuneACCESS through TCRdb and include only in-frame sequences with V and J called. Some clones fail to appear in such tables; in the studies checked, an unresolved V gene covers under half of the shortfall, and the cause of the remainder is unknown. V and J calls plus clone size are reproduced from that table; the DNA served to infer D and trimming. In all, the sample holds about 330,000 clones, and more than 75% of those were seen once. The top ten clonotypes cover about a sixth of the sample.

The germline V gene (reference sequence) specifies SEHNR as CDR1 and FQNEAQ as CDR2. V ends up 5 bases short and J 4 bases short, with an unmatched junction base count of 14. From the cysteine through the phenylalanine, the CDR3 covers 18 amino acids. Only the CDR3 part of the read is kept: 54 bases, read in frame from the first base. The donors were healthy, HIV-negative adults who had no recently reported acute infections or vaccinations. All donors were Caucasian adults living in Nashville, Tennessee, USA. The CD8 memory samples were a combination of magnetically selected CD45RO+ cells and CCR7-negative CD45RA+ effector memory (TemRA) cells. After blood collection by leukapheresis, PBMCs were isolated using Ficoll-Histopaque density gradient centrifugation and then cryopreserved in the vapor phase of liquid nitrogen. Purity and quantity of every magnetically sorted T cell population were checked by analytical flow cytometry. Genomic DNA was isolated from each sorted fraction and quantified by UV absorbance on a Nanodrop 2000c.

The TCR comes from a man aged 18 to 30 in good health. Recombination linked TRBV7-9 to TRBJ2-2, with 9 middle bases fitting TRBD2. The material sequenced was memory CD8+ T cells sorted from blood. Sample cell subset or site, as interpreted from the label and publication: CD45RO+ cells pooled with CCR7-negative TemRA cells. CDR3 protein: CASSNPTRGRAGTGELFF. The DNA sequence follows: TGTGCCAGCAGCAACCCTACGCGCGGGAGGGCCGGCACCGGGGAGCTGTTTTTT.